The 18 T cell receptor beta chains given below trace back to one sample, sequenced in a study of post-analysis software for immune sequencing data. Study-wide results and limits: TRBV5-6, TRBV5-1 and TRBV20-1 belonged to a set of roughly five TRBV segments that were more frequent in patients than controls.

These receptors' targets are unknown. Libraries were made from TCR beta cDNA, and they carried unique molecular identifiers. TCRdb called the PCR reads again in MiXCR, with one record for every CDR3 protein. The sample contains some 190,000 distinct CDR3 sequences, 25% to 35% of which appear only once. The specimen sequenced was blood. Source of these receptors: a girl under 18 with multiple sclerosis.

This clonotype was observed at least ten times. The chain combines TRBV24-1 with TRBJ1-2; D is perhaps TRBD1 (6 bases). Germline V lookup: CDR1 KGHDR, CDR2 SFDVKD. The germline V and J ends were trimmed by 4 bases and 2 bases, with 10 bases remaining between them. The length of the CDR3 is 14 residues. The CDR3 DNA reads TGTGCCACCAGTGAACCCGACAGGAACTATGGCTACACCTTC. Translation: CATSEPDRNYGYTF.

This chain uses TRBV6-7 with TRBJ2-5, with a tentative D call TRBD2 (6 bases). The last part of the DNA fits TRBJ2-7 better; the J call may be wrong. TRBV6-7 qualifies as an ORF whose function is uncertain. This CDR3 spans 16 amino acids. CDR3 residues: CASSYSDLEGSYEQYF. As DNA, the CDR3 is TGTGCCAGCAGTTACTCAGACCTGGAGGGCTCCTACGAGCAGTACTTC.

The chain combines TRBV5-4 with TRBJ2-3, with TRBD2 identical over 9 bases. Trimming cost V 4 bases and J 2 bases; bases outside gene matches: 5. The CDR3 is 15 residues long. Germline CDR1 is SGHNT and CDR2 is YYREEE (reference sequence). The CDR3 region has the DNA TGTGCCAGCAGCCCGACTAGCGGAAACACAGATACGCAGTATTTT. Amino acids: CASSPTSGNTDTQYF. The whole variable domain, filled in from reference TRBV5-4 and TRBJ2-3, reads ETGVTQSPTHLIKTRGQQVTLRCSSQSGHNTVSWYQQALGQGPQFIFQYYREEENGRGNFPPRFSGLQFPNYSSELNVNALELDDSALYLCASSPTSGNTDTQYFGPGTRLTVL.

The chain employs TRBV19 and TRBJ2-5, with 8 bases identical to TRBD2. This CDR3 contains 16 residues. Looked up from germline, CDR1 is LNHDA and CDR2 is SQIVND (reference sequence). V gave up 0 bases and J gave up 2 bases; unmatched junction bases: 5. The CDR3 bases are TGTGCCAGTAGTATAGAGCCAGCGGGGGTTCAAGAGACCCAGTACTTC. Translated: CASSIEPAGVQETQYF. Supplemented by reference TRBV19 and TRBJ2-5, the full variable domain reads DGGITQSPKYLFRKEGQNVTLSCEQNLNHDAMYWYRQDPGQGLRLIYYSQIVNDFQKGDIAEGYSVSREKKESFPLTVTSAQKNPTAFYLCASSIEPAGVQETQYFGPGTRLLVL.

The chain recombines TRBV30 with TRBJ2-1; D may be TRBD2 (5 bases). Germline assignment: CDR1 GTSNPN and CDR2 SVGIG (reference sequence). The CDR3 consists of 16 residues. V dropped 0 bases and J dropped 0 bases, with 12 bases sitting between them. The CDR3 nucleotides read TGTGCCTGGAGTGTACCGGGGATCAACTCCTACAATGAGCAGTTCTTC. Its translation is CAWSVPGINSYNEQFF.

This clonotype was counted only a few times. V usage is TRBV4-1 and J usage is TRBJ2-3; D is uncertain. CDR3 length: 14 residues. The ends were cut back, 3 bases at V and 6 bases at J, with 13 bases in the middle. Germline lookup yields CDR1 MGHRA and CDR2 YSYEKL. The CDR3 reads CASSHHLTSDTQYF. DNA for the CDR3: TGCGCCAGCAGCCATCATCTGACGTCCGATACGCAGTATTTT.

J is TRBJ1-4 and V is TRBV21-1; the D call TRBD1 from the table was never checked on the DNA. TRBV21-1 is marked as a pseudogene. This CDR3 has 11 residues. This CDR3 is CASSIPRELFF. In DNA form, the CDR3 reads TGTGCCAGCAGCATACCCAGGGAACTGTTTTTT.

DNA of the CDR3: TGCGCCAGCAGCCATCTTGGCAATACCTACGAGCAGTACTTC. This sequence encodes CASSHLGNTYEQYF. The genes are TRBV4-1 and TRBJ2-7; D ambiguous. The ends were cut back, 3 bases at V and 2 bases at J, with 11 bases in the middle. Germline-derived CDR1 and CDR2 are MGHRA and YSYEKL. The CDR3 is 14 amino acids.

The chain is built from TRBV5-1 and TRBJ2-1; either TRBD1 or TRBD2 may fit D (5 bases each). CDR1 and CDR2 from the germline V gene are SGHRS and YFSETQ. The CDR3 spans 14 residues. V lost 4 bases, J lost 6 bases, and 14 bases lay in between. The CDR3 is CASSAYTRGNEQFF. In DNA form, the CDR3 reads TGCGCCAGCAGCGCATATACTAGGGGCAATGAGCAGTTCTTC.

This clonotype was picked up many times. The CDR3 nucleotides read TGCGCCAGCAGCCACCGGGACTACTCCTACGAGCAGTACTTC. Protein product: CASSHRDYSYEQYF. The chain employs TRBV5-1 and TRBJ2-7; 7 bases map to TRBD2. CDR1 SGHRS and CDR2 YFSETQ come from the germline V gene. The V and J ends lost 4 bases and 0 bases, in that order; junction bases with no gene match: 4. CDR3 size: 14 residues. The whole variable domain, remainder taken from reference TRBV5-1 and TRBJ2-7, is KAGVTQTPRYLIKTRGQQVTLSCSPISGHRSVSWYQQTPGQGLQFLFEYFSETQRNKGNFPGRFSGRQFSNSRSEMNVSTLELGDSALYLCASSHRDYSYEQYFGPGTRLTVT.

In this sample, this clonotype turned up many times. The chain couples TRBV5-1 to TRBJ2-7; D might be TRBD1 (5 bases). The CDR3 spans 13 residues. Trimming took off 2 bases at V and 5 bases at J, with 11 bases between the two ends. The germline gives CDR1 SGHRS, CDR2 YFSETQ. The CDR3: CASSFTGVHEQYF. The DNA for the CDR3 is TGCGCCAGCAGCTTTACAGGCGTCCACGAGCAGTACTTC.

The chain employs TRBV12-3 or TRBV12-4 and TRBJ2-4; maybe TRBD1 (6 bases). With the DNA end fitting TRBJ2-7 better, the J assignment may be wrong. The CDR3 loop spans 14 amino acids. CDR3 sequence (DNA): TGTGCCAGCAGTTTGGGCAGGGGAGACTACGAGCAGTACTTC. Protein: CASSLGRGDYEQYF.

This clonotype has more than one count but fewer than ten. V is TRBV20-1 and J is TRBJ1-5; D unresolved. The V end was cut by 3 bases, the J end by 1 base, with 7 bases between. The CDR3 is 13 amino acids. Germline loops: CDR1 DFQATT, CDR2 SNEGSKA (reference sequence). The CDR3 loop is CSARADSNQPQHF. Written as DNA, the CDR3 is TGCAGTGCTAGGGCAGACAGCAATCAGCCCCAGCATTTT.

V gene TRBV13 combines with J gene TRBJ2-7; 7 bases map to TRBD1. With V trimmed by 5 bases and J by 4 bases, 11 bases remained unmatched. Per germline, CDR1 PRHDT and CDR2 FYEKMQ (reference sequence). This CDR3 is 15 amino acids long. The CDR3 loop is CASSLHDRVYYEQYF. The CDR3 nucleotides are TGTGCCAGCAGCCTCCACGACAGGGTTTATTACGAGCAGTACTTC.

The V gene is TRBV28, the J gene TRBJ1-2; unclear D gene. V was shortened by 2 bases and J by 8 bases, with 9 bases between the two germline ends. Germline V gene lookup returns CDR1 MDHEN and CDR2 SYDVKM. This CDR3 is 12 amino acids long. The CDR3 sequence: CASSLGPKGYTF. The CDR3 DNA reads TGTGCCAGCAGTTTAGGCCCGAAGGGCTACACCTTC.

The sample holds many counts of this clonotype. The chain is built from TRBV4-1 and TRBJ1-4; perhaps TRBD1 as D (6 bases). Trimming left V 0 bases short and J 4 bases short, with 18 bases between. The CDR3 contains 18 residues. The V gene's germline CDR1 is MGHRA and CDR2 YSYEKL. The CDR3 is CASSQDPFRGPHNEKLFF. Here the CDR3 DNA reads TGCGCCAGCAGCCAAGATCCTTTCCGGGGGCCTCATAATGAAAAACTGTTTTTT.

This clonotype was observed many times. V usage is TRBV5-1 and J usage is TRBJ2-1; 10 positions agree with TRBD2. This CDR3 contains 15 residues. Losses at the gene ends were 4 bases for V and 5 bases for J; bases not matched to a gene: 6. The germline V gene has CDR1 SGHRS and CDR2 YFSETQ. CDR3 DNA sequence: TGCGCCAGCAGCATAGGACTAGCGGTAGACAATGAGCAGTTCTTC. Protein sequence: CASSIGLAVDNEQFF. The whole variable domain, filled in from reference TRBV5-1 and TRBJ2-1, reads KAGVTQTPRYLIKTRGQQVTLSCSPISGHRSVSWYQQTPGQGLQFLFEYFSETQRNKGNFPGRFSGRQFSNSRSEMNVSTLELGDSALYLCASSIGLAVDNEQFFGPGTRLTVL.

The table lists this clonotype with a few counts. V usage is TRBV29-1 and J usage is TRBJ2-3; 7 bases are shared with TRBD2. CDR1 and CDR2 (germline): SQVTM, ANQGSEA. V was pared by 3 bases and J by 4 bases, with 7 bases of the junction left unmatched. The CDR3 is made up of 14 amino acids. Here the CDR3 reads CSVEGGRGADTQYF. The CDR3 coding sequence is TGCAGCGTTGAGGGGGGGAGGGGAGCAGATACGCAGTATTTT.